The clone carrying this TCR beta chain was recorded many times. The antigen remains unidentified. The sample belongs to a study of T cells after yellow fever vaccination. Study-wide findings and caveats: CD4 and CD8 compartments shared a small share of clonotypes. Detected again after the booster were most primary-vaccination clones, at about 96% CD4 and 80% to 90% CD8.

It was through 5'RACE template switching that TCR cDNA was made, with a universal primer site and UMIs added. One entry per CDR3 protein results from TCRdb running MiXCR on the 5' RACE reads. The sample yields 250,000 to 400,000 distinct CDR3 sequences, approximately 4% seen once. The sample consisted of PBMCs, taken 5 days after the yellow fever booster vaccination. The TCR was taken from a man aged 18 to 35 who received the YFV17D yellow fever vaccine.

CDR3 bases: TGTGCCAGCAGCTTGGGACAGGGGCTCTTGGCAGCTTTCTTT. This encodes CASSLGQGLLAAFF. The rearrangement uses TRBV7-9 and TRBJ1-1; TRBD1 agrees at 10 bases. Trimming at V came to 3 bases and at J to 10 bases, leaving 8 bases not matched to a gene. CDR3 size: 14 residues. CDR1 and CDR2 (germline): SEHNR, FQNEAQ (reference sequence).